This T cell receptor beta chain was captured in a study of T cells after posttransplantation cyclophosphamide. Study-wide points: Blood and skin or GI T cell repertoires showed limited TRB overlap.

Sequencing used immunoSEQ multiplex PCR; TCRdb keeps in-frame clones, though not all of them. Of about 20,000 clones in the sample, roughly 90% were seen once. Of note for this clone: Its matching antigen is unknown. A junction boundary mismatches the germline segment, possibly from a read error.

This CDR3 comprises 17 residues. Looked up from germline, CDR1 is LGHNA and CDR2 is YNFKEQ. Control samples came 1 year after myeloablative marrow transplants with methotrexate plus calcineurin inhibitor. This sequence joins TRBV4-2 and TRBJ2-5; 10 bases agree with TRBD2. The source material was PBMCs, sampled after an allogeneic stem cell transplant with a calcineurin inhibitor and methotrexate. The TCR sequence derives from a female patient between 50 and 60 years old who received an allogeneic stem cell transplant from an unrelated donor, was CMV-positive, and had chronic GVHD only. T cells may partly derive from the graft donor. The CDR3 spells CASSQPTSGTYQDTQYF. As DNA, the CDR3 is TGTGCCAGCAGCCAACCCACTAGCGGGACGTACCAAGATACCCAGTACTTC.